The 28 T cell receptor beta chains below come from one sample, sequenced in a study of blood T cell repertoires in COVID-19 (dated by TCRdb to about 2020). Libraries were made using the immunoSEQ multiplex PCR assay. Entries here come from immuneACCESS through TCRdb and include only in-frame sequences with V and J called. Some clones fail to appear in such tables; in the studies checked, an unresolved V gene covers under half of the shortfall, and the cause of the remainder is unknown. This sample comprises approximately 670,000 clones, just under 90% of them detected only once. The top ten constitute over 0.2% of the sample. The specimen was peripheral blood. Every receptor here comes from a woman under 30 with acute or convalescent COVID-19.

The chain has TRBV7-2 and TRBJ1-3; D call uncertain. Germline V gene lookup returns CDR1 SGHTA and CDR2 FQGNSA. The ends were cut back, 7 bases at V and 8 bases at J, with 18 bases in the middle. The CDR3 runs to 14 residues. CDR3 coding DNA: TGTGCCAGCACCCCGGGATCCCGTAAGGACACCATATATTTT. Translated: CASTPGSRKDTIYF.

The rearrangement uses TRBV6-2 or TRBV6-3 and TRBJ2-7; 15 nucleotides agree with TRBD2. Trimming removed 5 bases from V and 5 bases from J; junction bases left unmatched: 10. CDR1 and CDR2 (germline): MNHEY, SVGEGT. CDR3 size: 17 residues. DNA for the CDR3: TGTGCCAGCAGTGCCCCGGGACTAGCGGGGGGATTCAACGAGCAGTACTTC. It specifies CASSAPGLAGGFNEQYF.

The chain recombines TRBV7-8 with TRBJ2-7; D ambiguous. V lost 1 base to trimming and J lost 3 bases, with 25 bases between them. The CDR3 sequence is 19 residues long. Germline V gene lookup returns CDR1 SGHVS and CDR2 FQNEAQ. The CDR3: CASSLGFFASSRPLYEQYF. The CDR3 DNA follows: TGTGCCAGCAGCTTAGGTTTCTTCGCTTCGAGCAGGCCTCTCTACGAGCAGTACTTC.

The chain recombines TRBV2 with TRBJ1-1, with a possible D match to TRBD1 (6 bases). CDR1 SNHLY and CDR2 FYNNEI come from the germline V gene. V was clipped by 11 bases and J by 1 base, with 11 bases between them. The CDR3 sequence is 12 residues long. The DNA of the CDR3 is TGTGCCGGGGACACATCGAACACTGAAGCTTTCTTT. Its translation is CAGDTSNTEAFF.

This clone has a single count. V usage is TRBV3-1 (or the pseudogene TRBV3-2) and J usage is TRBJ2-5, with 7 bases that match TRBD2. J was trimmed by 7 bases and V by 3 bases; bases with no gene match: 8. Germline V gene data show CDR1 as LGHDT and CDR2 as YNNKEL (reference sequence). CDR3 length: 14 amino acids. The CDR3 spells CASSHDPGGTTQYF. As DNA, the CDR3 is TGTGCCAGCAGCCATGACCCGGGGGGTACGACCCAGTACTTC.

The chain has TRBV9 and TRBJ1-3, with a possible D match to TRBD1 (5 bases). V was pared by 2 bases and J by 8 bases, with 8 bases between. This CDR3 has 12 residues. Germline assignment: CDR1 SGDLS and CDR2 YYNGEE. CDR3 coding DNA: TGTGCCAGCAGCGTGGGGGGTGACACCATATATTTT. It is translated as CASSVGGDTIYF.

The gene calls are TRBV24-1 and TRBJ1-2, with 10 nucleotides matching TRBD1. This CDR3 spans 13 amino acids. Trimming at V came to 9 bases and at J to 4 bases, leaving 4 bases not matched to a gene. Germline loops: CDR1 KGHDR, CDR2 SFDVKD. The DNA for the CDR3 is TGTGCCACCGCGGGACAGGGGACCTATGGCTACACCTTC. It codes for CATAGQGTYGYTF.

The chain is built from TRBV5-1 and TRBJ2-1, with 13 bases matching TRBD2. The germline V gene encodes CDR1 SGHRS and CDR2 YFSETQ. The CDR3 is 20 amino acids. V gave up 4 bases and J gave up 6 bases; unmatched junction bases: 19. Here the CDR3 reads CASSLPRGTSGAGSPNEQFF. In DNA, the CDR3 is TGCGCCAGCAGCCTCCCTAGAGGGACTAGCGGGGCCGGGAGTCCCAATGAGCAGTTCTTC.

V and J are TRBV27 and TRBJ1-5, with 8 bases identical to TRBD1. Trimming cost V 6 bases and J 11 bases; bases outside gene matches: 9. CDR1 is MNHEY and CDR2 is SMNVEV in the germline V gene (reference sequence). CDR3 length: 13 amino acids. The CDR3, as DNA: TGTGCCAGCAGACCGACAGGGGCGCGGGCCCAGCATTTT. Amino acids: CASRPTGARAQHF.

The chain carries TRBV30 and TRBJ2-3; 7 bases align to TRBD1. V dropped 7 bases and J dropped 3; count of bases not matched to a gene: 4. The CDR3 is 12 amino acids. Germline lookup yields CDR1 GTSNPN and CDR2 SVGIG (reference sequence). CDR3 in amino acids: CAFDRATDTQYF. The CDR3 DNA sequence: TGTGCCTTTGACAGGGCTACAGATACGCAGTATTTT.

This rearrangement joins TRBV6-5 to TRBJ2-3; 10 bases match TRBD1. The CDR3 loop spans 13 amino acids. Germline lookup yields CDR1 MNHEY and CDR2 SVGAGI. Trimming took 6 bases from V and 7 from J; bases not matched to a gene: 4. The CDR3, as DNA: TGTGCCAGCAGCCGGACAGGGGGAAATACGCAGTATTTT. This sequence encodes CASSRTGGNTQYF.

V is TRBV10-3 and J is TRBJ1-3; D may be TRBD1 (5 bases). The CDR3 runs to 16 residues. Germline CDR1 reads ENHRY; CDR2 reads SYGVKD. The V gene lost 6 bases and the J gene lost 0 bases, with 15 bases spanning the gap. The CDR3 DNA reads TGTGCCATCAGAATTTCGGGGGACCACTCTGGAAACACCATATATTTT. The encoded protein is CAIRISGDHSGNTIYF.

V usage is TRBV2 and J usage is TRBJ1-1; 7 bases map to TRBD1. V lost 6 bases and J lost 3; bases outside the gene matches: 7. This CDR3 contains 14 residues. The germline gives CDR1 SNHLY, CDR2 FYNNEI. The CDR3 region is CASRPDRVHTEAFF. The CDR3 DNA sequence: TGTGCCAGCAGGCCTGACAGGGTACACACTGAAGCTTTCTTT. Based on the CDR3 plus reference TRBV2 and TRBJ1-1, the full variable domain is EPEVTQTPSHQVTQMGQEVILRCVPISNHLYFYWYRQILGQKVEFLVSFYNNEISEKSEIFDDQFSVERPDGSNFTLKIRSTKLEDSAMYFCASRPDRVHTEAFFGQGTRLTVV.

V gene TRBV29-1 combines with J gene TRBJ2-5, with D unresolved. The V end was cut by 3 bases, the J end by 5 bases, with 7 bases between. Germline loops: CDR1 SQVTM, CDR2 ANQGSEA. The CDR3 contains 11 residues. The DNA for the CDR3 is TGCAGCGTTGATTACGCGGAGACCCAGTACTTC. Amino acids: CSVDYAETQYF.

The chain links TRBV5-5 to TRBJ1-5; 8 bases match TRBD1. There are 15 residues in the CDR3. V shed 0 bases and J 9 bases; nucleotides not matched to a gene: 8. Germline CDR1 and CDR2: SGHKS and YYEKEE (reference sequence). The CDR3 loop is CASSLAQGAYPPQHF. CDR3 in DNA: TGTGCCAGCAGCTTGGCGCAGGGGGCTTACCCGCCCCAGCATTTT.

The V call is TRBV7-2, the J call TRBJ1-1, with D possibly TRBD1 on 6 matching bases. Germline V gene sequence: CDR1 SGHTA, CDR2 FQGNSA. There are 14 residues in the CDR3. Trimming removed 5 bases from V and 4 bases from J, with 14 bases in between. CDR3 sequence (DNA): TGTGCCAGCAGCGCCCAGGGGACCGCCACTGAAGCTTTCTTT. Translation gives CASSAQGTATEAFF. The complete variable domain, with remaining parts taken from reference TRBV7-2 and TRBJ1-1, reads GAGVSQSPSNKVTEKGKDVELRCDPISGHTALYWYRQSLGQGLEFLIYFQGNSAPDKSGLPSDRFSAERTGGSVSTLTIQRTQQEDSAVYLCASSAQGTATEAFFGQGTRLTVV.

This chain links TRBV2 with TRBJ1-2; a possible D gene is TRBD1 (6 bases). The CDR3 covers 18 residues. V lost 6 bases and J 3 bases, leaving 26 bases between the germline ends. Germline CDR1 and CDR2: SNHLY and FYNNEI. CDR3 sequence (DNA): TGTGCCAGCAGGTTACAGGCGCTTCTTGTTGAGGGGGACTATGGCTACACCTTC. Protein product: CASRLQALLVEGDYGYTF.

This clone has more than one count but fewer than ten. V is TRBV2 and J is TRBJ1-6; TRBD1 matches 9 bases. Germline-derived CDR1 and CDR2 are SNHLY and FYNNEI. The CDR3 spans 15 residues. V was clipped by 2 bases and J by 7 bases; unmatched bases: 3. CDR3 protein: CASSERGQGNSPLHF. The DNA of the CDR3 is TGTGCCAGCAGTGAACGGGGACAGGGAAATTCACCCCTCCACTTT.

This chain joins TRBV27 and TRBJ2-7; D might be TRBD2 (6 bases). Deletions cut 6 bases from V and 3 bases from J, with 12 bases between. There are 13 residues in the CDR3. Germline V gene lookup returns CDR1 MNHEY and CDR2 SMNVEV (reference sequence). The CDR3 DNA reads as TGTGCCAGCAGACGTGGACTACACTACGAGCAGTACTTC. Protein: CASRRGLHYEQYF.

The J gene is TRBJ1-2, the V gene TRBV24-1, with TRBD1 as a possible D gene (6 bases). The germline gives CDR1 KGHDR, CDR2 SFDVKD. V gave up 4 bases and J gave up 4 bases, with 15 bases separating them. The CDR3 is 15 residues long. The CDR3 loop reads CATSDPDRPLYGYTF. The CDR3 nucleotides are TGTGCCACCAGTGACCCGGACAGACCCCTCTATGGCTACACCTTC.

The J gene is TRBJ1-1, the V gene TRBV2, with 8 bases that match TRBD1. V lost 8 bases, J lost 10 bases, and 18 bases stayed unmatched. CDR1 and CDR2 (germline): SNHLY, FYNNEI. CDR3 size: 15 residues. The CDR3 coding sequence is TGTGCCAGCGCAGGGGGCTCAGGGGGGCCATTGGGAGCTTTCTTT. Translating it yields CASAGGSGGPLGAFF.

DNA of the CDR3: TGTGCCACCAGTGACATTTTTGGGGCTAGTGAGCTGTTTTTT. This encodes CATSDIFGASELFF. V usage is TRBV24-1 and J usage is TRBJ2-2; weak D call: TRBD1 (5 bases). In germline, CDR1 is KGHDR, CDR2 SFDVKD. CDR3 length: 14 amino acids. V was pared by 4 bases and J by 11 bases, with 16 bases between.

The V gene is TRBV4-3, the J gene TRBJ2-3, with 10 nucleotides matching TRBD2. CDR1 LGHNA and CDR2 YSLEER come from the germline V gene. J was trimmed by 0 bases and V by 1 base; bases with no gene match: 4. This CDR3 has 17 amino acids. CDR3 amino acids: CASSQGLAGDSTDTQYF. CDR3 nucleotide sequence: TGCGCCAGCAGCCAAGGACTAGCGGGTGACAGCACAGATACGCAGTATTTT.

This chain uses TRBV3-1 (or the pseudogene TRBV3-2) with TRBJ1-2; TRBD1 agrees at 9 bases. The CDR3 totals 16 residues. Trimming removed 2 bases from V and 4 bases from J; junction bases left unmatched: 8. Germline V gives CDR1 LGHDT, CDR2 YNNKEL (reference sequence). CDR3 DNA sequence: TGTGCCAGCAGCCAACCGGGACAGGGTATCACCTATGGCTACACCTTC. Translation gives CASSQPGQGITYGYTF.

V is TRBV24-1 and J is TRBJ2-1; TRBD2 matches at 11 bases. After removal of 8 bases from V and 0 bases from J, the junction contained 2 bases not matched to a gene. Germline loops: CDR1 KGHDR, CDR2 SFDVKD. This CDR3 region has 15 residues. The CDR3 loop is CATNSGGVSYNEQFF. CDR3 nucleotides: TGTGCCACCAATAGCGGGGGGGTCTCCTACAATGAGCAGTTCTTC.

This chain uses TRBV27 with TRBJ2-6; D call uncertain. The V gene's germline CDR1 is MNHEY and CDR2 SMNVEV (reference sequence). The CDR3 runs to 14 residues. V lost 5 bases, J lost 0 bases, and 5 bases lay in between. CDR3 amino acids: CASSRSSGANVLTF. CDR3 DNA: TGTGCCAGCAGTCGGAGCTCTGGGGCCAACGTCCTGACTTTC.

The genes are TRBV6-4 and TRBJ2-3; D is possibly TRBD2 (6 bases). Trimming took off 0 bases at V and 2 bases at J, with 12 bases between the two ends. Germline loops: CDR1 MRHNA, CDR2 SNTAGT. The CDR3 covers 16 residues. CDR3 in amino acids: CASSDSASADTDTQYF. Written as DNA, the CDR3 is TGTGCCAGCAGTGACTCTGCTAGCGCGGACACAGATACGCAGTATTTT.

Only one count was recorded for this clone. This sequence joins TRBV6-5 and TRBJ1-1, with D unclear. Per the germline V gene, CDR1 is MNHEY and CDR2 is SVGAGI. Trimming pared 6 bases from V and 7 bases from J, leaving 15 bases between. The CDR3 has 13 residues. DNA of the CDR3: TGTGCCAGCAGATTTCTCACGATCGGTGAAGCTTTCTTT. Its translation is CASRFLTIGEAFF.